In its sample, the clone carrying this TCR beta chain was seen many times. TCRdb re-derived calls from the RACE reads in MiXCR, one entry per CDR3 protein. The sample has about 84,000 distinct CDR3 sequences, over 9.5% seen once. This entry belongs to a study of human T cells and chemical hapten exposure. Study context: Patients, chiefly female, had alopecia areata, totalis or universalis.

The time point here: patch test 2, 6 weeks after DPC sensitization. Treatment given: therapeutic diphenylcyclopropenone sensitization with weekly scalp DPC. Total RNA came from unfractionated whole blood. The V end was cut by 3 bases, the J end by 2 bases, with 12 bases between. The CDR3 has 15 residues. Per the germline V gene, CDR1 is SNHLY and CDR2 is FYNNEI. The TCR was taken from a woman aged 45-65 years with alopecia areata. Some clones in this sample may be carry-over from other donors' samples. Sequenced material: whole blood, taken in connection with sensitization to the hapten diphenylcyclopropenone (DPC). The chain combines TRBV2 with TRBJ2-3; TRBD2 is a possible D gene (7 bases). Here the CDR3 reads CASSETGGPTDTQYF. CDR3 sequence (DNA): TGTGCCAGCAGTGAGACCGGGGGGCCCACAGATACGCAGTATTTT.